These 24 T cell receptor beta chains came from one sample sequenced in a study of blood T cells in healthy people across ages. A second PCR of about 7 to 11 cycles used a sample-barcoded 5' primer and a J-beta primer mix. MiXCR, applied by TCRdb to the 5' RACE reads, yields one record per CDR3 protein. The table shows approximately 730,000 distinct CDR3 sequences, with roughly 50% occurring only once. Sample: blood. These receptors were collected from a man at least 80 years old in good health.

This clonotype was counted only a few times. The CDR3 DNA is TGCAGCGCCGAGAAACTAGCGGGAGGAGCTATCTACAATGAGCAGTTCTTC. Residues: CSAEKLAGGAIYNEQFF. This sequence joins TRBV29-1 and TRBJ2-1, with 12 bases fitting TRBD2. The germline CDR1 and CDR2 sequences are SQVTM and ANQGSEA. With 7 bases clipped from V and 3 bases from J, the junction kept 13 bases outside the gene matches. The CDR3 is 17 amino acids.

The CDR3 nucleotides are TGCAGTCTACTATTTTCGGCGGGGGGGCTGTCCTACAATGAGCAGTTCTTC. Translated: CSLLFSAGGLSYNEQFF. The V call is TRBV20-1, the J call TRBJ2-1; TRBD2 matches 9 bases. V trimming: 8 bases; J trimming: 1 base; junction bases outside the gene matches: 15. This CDR3 comprises 17 residues. The V gene's germline CDR1 is DFQATT and CDR2 SNEGSKA (reference sequence).

The rearrangement uses TRBV7-3 and TRBJ2-2; 8 positions agree with TRBD2. The CDR3 is 15 residues long. V trimming: 5 bases; J trimming: 3 bases; junction bases outside the gene matches: 5. The germline CDR1 and CDR2 sequences are SGHTA and FQGTGA. In DNA form, the CDR3 reads TGTGCCAGCAGCCCAAGCGGGAGTTACACCGGGGAGCTGTTTTTT. Its protein product is CASSPSGSYTGELFF.

This sequence joins TRBV24-1 and TRBJ2-1; tentative D call: TRBD2 (6 bases). The CDR3 spans 13 residues. In germline, CDR1 is KGHDR, CDR2 SFDVKD. V was cut by 9 bases and J by 2 bases, with 10 bases left in between. For the CDR3, the DNA is TGTGCCACCGGCGGGGAGACCTACAATGAGCAGTTCTTC. It is translated as CATGGETYNEQFF.

V and J are TRBV11-3 and TRBJ2-5, with 9 positions matching TRBD1. The germline V gene encodes CDR1 SGHNT and CDR2 YENEEA. This CDR3 contains 15 residues. V gave up 4 bases and J gave up 5 bases; unmatched junction bases: 8. This CDR3 is CASSSGGQGTETQYF. The CDR3 nucleotides read TGTGCCAGCAGCTCCGGGGGACAGGGTACCGAGACCCAGTACTTC.

This clonotype was found a few times. V usage is TRBV9 and J usage is TRBJ2-5; 8 bases are a match to TRBD2. The J call is in doubt because the DNA end fits TRBJ2-7 better. Germline V gene lookup returns CDR1 SGDLS and CDR2 YYNGEE. The CDR3 covers 15 residues. The CDR3 loop is CASSPEGREVYEQYF. The CDR3 region has the DNA TGTGCCAGCAGCCCCGAGGGGCGGGAGGTTTACGAGCAGTACTTC.

The sample holds a few counts of this clonotype. The V and J genes are TRBV3-1 and TRBJ2-1; D ambiguous. CDR1 is LGHDT, CDR2 YNNKEL, per germline (reference sequence). The CDR3 spans 16 residues. Trimming cost V 0 bases and J 2 bases, with 11 bases left between them. CDR3 loop: CASSQDLTPPYNEQFF. DNA of the CDR3: TGTGCCAGCAGCCAAGATCTAACGCCCCCCTACAATGAGCAGTTCTTC.

About this clonotype itself: At one boundary the junction diverges from the germline segment, which might be a read error. The J gene is TRBJ2-1, the V gene TRBV27, with 13 bases aligning to TRBD2. From germline, CDR1 is MNHEY and CDR2 SMNVEV (reference sequence). The CDR3 contains 16 residues. The CDR3 loop is CPSSRELAGGYNEQFF. As DNA, the CDR3 is TGTCCCAGCAGTCGGGAACTAGCGGGAGGGTACAATGAGCAGTTCTTC.

This rearrangement joins TRBV20-1 to TRBJ2-1, with 10 bases that match TRBD2. From germline, CDR1 is DFQATT and CDR2 SNEGSKA (reference sequence). The J segment lost 0 bases and the V segment lost 3 bases, leaving 11 bases of the junction unmatched. CDR3 length: 18 amino acids. CDR3 nucleotides: TGCAGTGCTAGCCGCCCGGGACTAGCGACGAGCTCCTACAATGAGCAGTTCTTC. Translated: CSASRPGLATSSYNEQFF.

This chain uses TRBV7-2 with TRBJ2-3, with 7 bases aligning to TRBD2. V shed 4 bases and J 7 bases; nucleotides not matched to a gene: 14. From germline, CDR1 is SGHTA and CDR2 FQGNSA. This CDR3 region has 16 residues. The CDR3 DNA is TGTGCCAGCAGCTGGACTAGTGGAGGGGCACCAAATACGCAGTATTTT. This translates into CASSWTSGGAPNTQYF.

The rearrangement uses TRBV4-1 and TRBJ2-1; the D gene is possibly TRBD2 (5 bases). Germline lookup yields CDR1 MGHRA and CDR2 YSYEKL. The CDR3 covers 16 residues. V was clipped by 1 base and J by 0 bases, with 10 bases between them. The chain's CDR3 is CASSQGTEGSYNEQFF. The CDR3 DNA sequence: TGCGCCAGCAGCCAAGGGACCGAGGGCTCCTACAATGAGCAGTTCTTC.

The rearrangement links TRBV11-1 to TRBJ1-1; 7 nucleotides line up with TRBD1. CDR1 SGHAT and CDR2 FQDESV come from the germline V gene (reference sequence). This CDR3 has 15 residues. After removal of 4 bases from V and 4 bases from J, the junction contained 9 bases not matched to a gene. The CDR3 sequence is CASSSGQTAATEAFF. DNA of the CDR3: TGTGCCAGCAGCTCGGGACAGACCGCAGCCACTGAAGCTTTCTTT. The variable domain in full, completed from reference TRBV11-1 and TRBJ1-1, reads EAEVAQSPRYKITEKSQAVAFWCDPISGHATLYWYRQILGQGPELLVQFQDESVVDDSQLPKDRFSAERLKGVDSTLKIQPAELGDSAMYLCASSSGQTAATEAFFGQGTRLTVV.

V gene TRBV27 combines with J gene TRBJ2-7; D uncertain. The CDR3 contains 13 residues. Germline CDR1 is MNHEY and CDR2 is SMNVEV (reference sequence). Trimming stripped 6 bases from V and 6 bases from J, with 15 bases between. CDR3: CASRRIGNGEQYF. The CDR3 DNA sequence: TGTGCCAGCAGAAGGATTGGGAACGGCGAGCAGTACTTC.

The V gene is TRBV11-2, the J gene TRBJ2-7, with TRBD1 matching over 7 bases. Germline V gene sequence: CDR1 SGHAT, CDR2 FQNNGV. Germline trimming cut 5 bases from V and 0 bases from J; bases unmatched to any gene: 13. There are 17 residues in the CDR3. CDR3 nucleotide sequence: TGTGCCAGCAGCGAACAATCCGGGACAGTATACTCCTACGAGCAGTACTTC. It codes for CASSEQSGTVYSYEQYF.

The chain combines TRBV2 with TRBJ2-7; tentative D call: TRBD2 (6 bases). V lost 6 bases and J lost 7, with 22 bases in between. Germline CDR1 and CDR2: SNHLY and FYNNEI. The CDR3 has 15 amino acids. CDR3: CASRGGASNPGEQYF. Here the CDR3 DNA reads TGTGCCAGCAGAGGCGGGGCGTCGAACCCTGGGGAGCAGTACTTC.

The rearrangement uses TRBV7-6 and TRBJ1-1; D unresolved. The CDR3 is made up of 13 amino acids. V shed 6 bases and J shed 4 bases, with 12 bases lying between them. Germline CDR1 SGHVS, CDR2 FNYEAQ. The chain's CDR3 is CASSWRSRTEAFF. The CDR3 DNA reads as TGTGCCAGCAGTTGGCGATCTCGCACTGAAGCTTTCTTT. The full variable domain, completed using reference TRBV7-6 and TRBJ1-1, is GAGVSQSPRYKVTKRGQDVALRCDPISGHVSLYWYRQALGQGPEFLTYFNYEAQQDKSGLPNDRFSAERPEGSISTLTIQRTEQRDSAMYRCASSWRSRTEAFFGQGTRLTVV.

The rearrangement links TRBV9 to TRBJ2-7; 10 positions match TRBD1. The V segment lost 2 bases and the J segment 5 bases; nucleotides outside the gene matches: 4. This CDR3 comprises 14 residues. Looked up from germline, CDR1 is SGDLS and CDR2 is YYNGEE. The CDR3 nucleotides are TGTGCCAGCAGCGTCGGGACAGGGGCCCACGAGCAGTACTTC. Translation gives CASSVGTGAHEQYF.

J is TRBJ2-7 and V is TRBV4-1; TRBD1 aligns across 9 bases. Germline V gene sequence: CDR1 MGHRA, CDR2 YSYEKL. With 4 bases clipped from V and 5 bases from J, the junction kept 6 bases outside the gene matches. The CDR3 totals 14 residues. CDR3 coding DNA: TGCGCCAGCAGCCGCGGCGGGACAGGGAACGAGCAGTACTTC. It codes for CASSRGGTGNEQYF.

This chain joins TRBV20-1 and TRBJ2-1; TRBD1 agrees at 7 bases. The CDR3 has 14 residues. V shed 5 bases, J shed 6 bases, and the junction held 10 bases outside the gene matches. Germline V CDR1 and CDR2: DFQATT, SNEGSKA (reference sequence). This chain's CDR3 is CSAALTGYTNEQFF. In DNA, the CDR3 is TGCAGTGCTGCACTGACAGGGTATACCAATGAGCAGTTCTTC.

This chain connects TRBV29-1 to TRBJ2-1; 10 bases are a match to TRBD2. The germline CDR1 and CDR2 sequences are SQVTM and ANQGSEA. CDR3 size: 17 residues. After removal of 1 base from V and 7 bases from J, the junction contained 13 bases not matched to a gene. This chain's CDR3 is CSVEARIAGGRRNEQFF. Written as DNA, the CDR3 is TGCAGCGTTGAAGCACGGATAGCGGGAGGCCGACGGAATGAGCAGTTCTTC.

The chain is built from TRBV6-6 and TRBJ1-2, with D unclear. Trimming stripped 0 bases from V and 8 bases from J, with 10 bases between. The CDR3 spans 13 residues. Per the germline V gene, CDR1 is MNHNY and CDR2 is SVGAGI (reference sequence). As DNA, the CDR3 is TGTGCCAGCAGTTACTCTTACTGGGAAGGCTACACCTTC. Its translation is CASSYSYWEGYTF.

This clonotype was seen only once. The rearrangement links TRBV20-1 to TRBJ2-1; the D gene is possibly TRBD2 (5 bases). The CDR3 sequence is 13 residues long. Trimming took off 0 bases at V and 8 bases at J, with 11 bases between the two ends. The germline CDR1 and CDR2 sequences are DFQATT and SNEGSKA (reference sequence). This CDR3 reads CSARDSGRDEQFF. CDR3 in DNA: TGCAGTGCTAGAGATTCTGGGCGGGATGAGCAGTTCTTC.

This chain connects TRBV9 to TRBJ1-4; D gene unclear. Germline CDR1 is SGDLS and CDR2 is YYNGEE. The germline V and J ends were trimmed by 0 bases and 7 bases, with 10 bases remaining between them. This CDR3 spans 14 amino acids. The CDR3 bases are TGTGCCAGCAGCGTAGGAGGGCAATCTGAAAAACTGTTTTTT. The encoded protein is CASSVGGQSEKLFF.

This clonotype was observed a handful of times. V gene TRBV6-2 or TRBV6-3 combines with J gene TRBJ2-1; 7 bases match TRBD2. The CDR3 spans 14 residues. CDR1 is MNHEY, CDR2 SVGEGT, per germline. The trim removed 4 bases at V and 7 bases at J, leaving 7 bases unmatched. The CDR3 protein is CASSSRTRNNEQFF. The CDR3 DNA sequence: TGTGCCAGCAGTTCACGGACTAGGAATAATGAGCAGTTCTTC.